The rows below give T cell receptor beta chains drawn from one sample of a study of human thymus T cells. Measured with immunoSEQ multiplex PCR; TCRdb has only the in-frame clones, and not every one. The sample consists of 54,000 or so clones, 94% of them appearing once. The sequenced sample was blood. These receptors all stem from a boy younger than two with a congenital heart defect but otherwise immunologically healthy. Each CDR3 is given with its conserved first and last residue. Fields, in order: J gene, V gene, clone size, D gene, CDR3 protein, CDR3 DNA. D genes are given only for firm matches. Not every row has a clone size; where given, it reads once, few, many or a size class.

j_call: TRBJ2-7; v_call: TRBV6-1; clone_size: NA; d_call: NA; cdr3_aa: CASSESFYEQYF; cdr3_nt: TGTGCCAGCAGTGAATCTTTCTACGAGCAGTACTTC
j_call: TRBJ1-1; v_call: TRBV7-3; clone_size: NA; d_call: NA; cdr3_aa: CASSLRQTDTEAFF; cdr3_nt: TGTGCCAGCAGCTTACGACAGACGGACACTGAAGCTTTCTTT
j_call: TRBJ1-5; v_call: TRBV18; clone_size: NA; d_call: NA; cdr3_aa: CASSPNDRYIFYSNQPQHF; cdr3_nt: TGTGCCAGCTCACCAAACGACAGGTACATATTCTATAGCAATCAGCCCCAGCATTTT
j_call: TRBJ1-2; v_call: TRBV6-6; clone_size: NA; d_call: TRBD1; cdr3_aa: CASSQGQGAYTF; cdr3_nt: TGTGCCAGCAGCCAGGGACAGGGGGCCTACACCTTC
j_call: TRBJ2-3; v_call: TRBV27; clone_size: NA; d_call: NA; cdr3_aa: CASSLGDTDTQYF; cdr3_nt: TGTGCCAGCAGTTTAGGAGACACAGATACGCAGTATTTT
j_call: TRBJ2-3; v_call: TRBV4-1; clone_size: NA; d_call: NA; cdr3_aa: CASSQELDTQYF; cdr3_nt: TGCGCCAGCAGCCAAGAATTGGATACGCAGTATTTT
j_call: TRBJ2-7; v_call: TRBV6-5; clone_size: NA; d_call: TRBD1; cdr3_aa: CASSYNGQGSYEQYF; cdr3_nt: TGTGCCAGCAGTTATAATGGACAGGGAAGCTACGAGCAGTACTTC
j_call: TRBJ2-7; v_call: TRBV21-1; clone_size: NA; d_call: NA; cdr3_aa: CASSKEPGAYEQYF; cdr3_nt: TGTGCCAGCAGCAAAGAGCCGGGAGCCTACGAGCAGTACTTC
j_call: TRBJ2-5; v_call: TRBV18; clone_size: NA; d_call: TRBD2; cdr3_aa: CASSPPSGREETQYF; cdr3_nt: TGTGCCAGCTCACCACCTAGCGGGAGGGAAGAGACCCAGTACTTC
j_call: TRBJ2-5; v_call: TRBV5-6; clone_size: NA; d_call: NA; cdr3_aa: CASSIRETQYF; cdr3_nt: TGTGCCAGCAGCATCAGGGAGACCCAGTACTTC
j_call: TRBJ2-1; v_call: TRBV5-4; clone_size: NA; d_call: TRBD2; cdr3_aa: CASSLGGGVDNEQFF; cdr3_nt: TGTGCCAGCAGCTTGGGCGGGGGGGTGGACAATGAGCAGTTCTTC
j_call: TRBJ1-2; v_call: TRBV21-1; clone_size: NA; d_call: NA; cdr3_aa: CASSKVRVDYGYTF; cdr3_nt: TGTGCCAGCAGCAAAGTTCGGGTGGACTATGGCTACACCTTC
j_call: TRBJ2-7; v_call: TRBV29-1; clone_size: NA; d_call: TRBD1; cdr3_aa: CSVSGQGAGYEQYF; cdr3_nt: TGCAGCGTTTCGGGACAGGGGGCGGGATACGAGCAGTACTTC
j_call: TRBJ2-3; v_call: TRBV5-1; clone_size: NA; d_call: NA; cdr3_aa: CASSLAGARTDTQYF; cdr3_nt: TGCGCCAGCAGCTTGGCTGGGGCGAGGACAGATACGCAGTATTTT
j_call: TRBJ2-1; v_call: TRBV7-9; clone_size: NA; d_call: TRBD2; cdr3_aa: CASSLGRLAGGNEQFF; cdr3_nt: TGTGCCAGCAGCTTAGGGCGACTAGCGGGAGGCAATGAGCAGTTCTTC
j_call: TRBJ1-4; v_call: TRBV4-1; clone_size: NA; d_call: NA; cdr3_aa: CASSQDGRQIPLSEEAVFF; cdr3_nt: TGCGCCAGCAGCCAAGATGGGCGCCAGATCCCCTTGTCTGAGGAAGCGGTGTTTTTT
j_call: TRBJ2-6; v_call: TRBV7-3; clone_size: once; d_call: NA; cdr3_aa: CASSRTASGANVLTF; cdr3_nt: TGTGCCAGCAGCCGTACAGCCTCTGGGGCCAACGTCCTGACTTTC
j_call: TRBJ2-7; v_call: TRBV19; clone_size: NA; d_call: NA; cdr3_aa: CASSSSGSEQYF; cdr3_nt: TGTGCCAGTAGTTCATCTGGTTCCGAGCAGTACTTC
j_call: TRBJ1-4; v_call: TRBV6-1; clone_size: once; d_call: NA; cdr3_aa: CASSGLTLTNEKLFF; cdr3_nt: TGTGCCAGCAGTGGACTGACGCTAACTAATGAAAAACTGTTTTTT
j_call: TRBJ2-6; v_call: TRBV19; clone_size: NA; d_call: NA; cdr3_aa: CASSMKDSGANVLTF; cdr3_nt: TGTGCCAGTAGTATGAAGGACTCTGGGGCCAACGTCCTGACTTTC
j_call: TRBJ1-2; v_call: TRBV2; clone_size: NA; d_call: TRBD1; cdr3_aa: CASRARQGRYGYTF; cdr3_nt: TGTGCCAGCAGGGCCCGACAGGGACGCTATGGCTACACCTTC
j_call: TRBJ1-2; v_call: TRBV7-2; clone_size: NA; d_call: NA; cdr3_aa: CASSLNRVGYTF; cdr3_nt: TGTGCCAGCAGCTTAAATAGGGTTGGCTACACCTTC
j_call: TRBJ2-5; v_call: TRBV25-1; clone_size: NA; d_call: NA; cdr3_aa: CASSGPQETQYF; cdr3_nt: TGTGCCAGCAGTGGTCCCCAAGAGACCCAGTACTTC
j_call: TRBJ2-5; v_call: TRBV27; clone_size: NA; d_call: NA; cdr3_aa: CASSLRATYQETQYF; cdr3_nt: TGTGCCAGCAGTTTAAGGGCTACGTACCAAGAGACCCAGTACTTC
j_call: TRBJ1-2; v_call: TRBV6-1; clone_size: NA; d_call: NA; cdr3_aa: CASSDRYYGYTF; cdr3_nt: TGTGCCAGCAGTGACAGGTACTATGGCTACACCTTC
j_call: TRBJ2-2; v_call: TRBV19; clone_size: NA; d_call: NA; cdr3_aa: CASRRGPSNTGELFF; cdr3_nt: TGTGCCAGTAGGAGAGGTCCTTCGAACACCGGGGAGCTGTTTTTT
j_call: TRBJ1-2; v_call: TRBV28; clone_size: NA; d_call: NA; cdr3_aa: CASSLGQSYGYTF; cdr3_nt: TGTGCCAGCAGTTTAGGACAGTCATATGGCTACACCTTC
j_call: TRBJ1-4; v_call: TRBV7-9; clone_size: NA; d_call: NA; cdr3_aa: CASSFTNEKLFF; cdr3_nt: TGTGCCAGCAGTTTCACCAATGAAAAACTGTTTTTT
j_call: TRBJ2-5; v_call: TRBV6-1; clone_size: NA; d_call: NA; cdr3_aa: CASTPDETQYF; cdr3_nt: TGTGCCAGCACCCCGGACGAGACCCAGTACTTC
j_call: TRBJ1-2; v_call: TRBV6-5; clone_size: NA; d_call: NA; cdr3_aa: CASSSGYYGYTF; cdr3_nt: TGTGCCAGCAGTTCAGGGTACTATGGCTACACCTTC
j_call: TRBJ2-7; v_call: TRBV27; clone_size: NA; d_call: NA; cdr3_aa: CASSLTGLEQYF; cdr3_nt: TGTGCCAGCAGTCTTACCGGTCTCGAGCAGTACTTC
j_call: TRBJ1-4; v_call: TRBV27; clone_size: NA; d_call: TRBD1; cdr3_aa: CASSLSGGAGEKLFF; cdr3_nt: TGTGCCAGCAGTCTATCAGGGGGCGCGGGTGAAAAACTGTTTTTT
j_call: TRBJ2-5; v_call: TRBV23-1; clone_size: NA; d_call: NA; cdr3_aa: CASSHREETQYF; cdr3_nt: TGCGCCAGCAGTCACAGGGAAGAGACCCAGTACTTC
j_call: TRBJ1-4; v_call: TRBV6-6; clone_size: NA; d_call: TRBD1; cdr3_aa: CASIKQGAGEKLFF; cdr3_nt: TGTGCCAGCATTAAACAGGGGGCGGGCGAAAAACTGTTTTTT
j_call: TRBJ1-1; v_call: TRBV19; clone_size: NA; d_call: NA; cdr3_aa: CASRWNTEAFF; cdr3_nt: TGTGCCAGTAGGTGGAACACTGAAGCTTTCTTT
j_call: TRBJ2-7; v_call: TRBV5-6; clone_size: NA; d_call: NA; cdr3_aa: CASSPWRNSFHEQYF; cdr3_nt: TGTGCCAGCAGCCCCTGGAGAAACTCCTTCCACGAGCAGTACTTC
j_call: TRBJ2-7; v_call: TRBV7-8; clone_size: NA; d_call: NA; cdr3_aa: CASSPTVYEQYF; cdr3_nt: TGTGCCAGCAGCCCCACTGTATACGAGCAGTACTTC
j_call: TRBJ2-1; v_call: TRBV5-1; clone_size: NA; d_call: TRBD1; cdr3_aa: CASSFRQGWGDEQFF; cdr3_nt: TGCGCCAGCAGCTTCAGACAGGGTTGGGGCGATGAGCAGTTCTTC
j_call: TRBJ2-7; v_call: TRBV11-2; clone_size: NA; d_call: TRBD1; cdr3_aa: CASSLTGTGGYEQYF; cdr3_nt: TGTGCCAGCAGCTTAACCGGGACAGGGGGCTACGAGCAGTACTTC
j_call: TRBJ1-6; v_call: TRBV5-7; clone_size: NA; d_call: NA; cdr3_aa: CARLTESPRRNSPLHF; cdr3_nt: TGTGCCAGACTCACAGAAAGCCCTAGAAGGAATTCACCCCTCCACTTT
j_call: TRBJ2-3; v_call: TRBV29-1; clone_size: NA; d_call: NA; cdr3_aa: CSVSDTQYF; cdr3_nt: TGCAGCGTTTCAGATACGCAGTATTTT